The 19 T cell receptor beta chains given below trace back to one sample, sequenced in a study of identical twins. TCRdb re-called the 5' RACE reads through MiXCR, storing one row per CDR3 protein. The table includes about 480,000 distinct CDR3 sequences, around 14% detected once. These data are also associated with another study on yellow fever vaccine responses in identical twins.

Sequenced sample: CD4+ T cells sorted from blood. The receptors derive from a woman aged 18-29 years in good health.

The sample holds many counts of this clonotype. This chain links TRBV7-9 with TRBJ2-5; D is unclear. The V and J ends lost 5 bases and 1 base respectively, with 2 bases between them. Germline loops: CDR1 SEHNR, CDR2 FQNEAQ (reference sequence). The CDR3 is made up of 11 amino acids. The CDR3 nucleotides are TGTGCCAGCAGCATCCAAGAGACCCAGTACTTC. As protein: CASSIQETQYF. The entire variable domain, with the rest obtained from reference TRBV7-9 and TRBJ2-5, is as follows: DTGVSQNPRHKITKRGQNVTFRCDPISEHNRLYWYRQTLGQGPEFLTYFQNEAQLEKSRLLSDRFSAERPKGSFSTLEIQRTEQGDSAMYLCASSIQETQYFGPGTRLLVL.

This clonotype has a handful of counts. The chain links TRBV24-1 to TRBJ2-1, with 10 bases identical to TRBD1. CDR1 KGHDR and CDR2 SFDVKD come from the germline V gene. Unmatched junction bases numbered 19, after V lost 10 bases and J lost 2 bases. The CDR3 contains 19 residues. In nucleotides, the CDR3 is TGTGCCACGCTAGGGGACAGGGGAATAGGGGGAGACCCCTACAATGAGCAGTTCTTC. Amino acid sequence: CATLGDRGIGGDPYNEQFF.

The chain joins TRBV15 to TRBJ2-7; D unclear. Between the trimmed V and J ends, which lost 0 bases and 2 bases, there was a span of 11 bases. Germline CDR1 is LNHNV and CDR2 is YYDKDF (reference sequence). This CDR3 is 15 amino acids long. The CDR3 region has the DNA TGTGCCACCAGCAGAGATTGGGCTGATGCCTACGAGCAGTACTTC. It is translated as CATSRDWADAYEQYF.

The sample holds a few counts of this clonotype. The chain links TRBV11-2 to TRBJ2-2; D may correspond to TRBD1 or TRBD2 (5 bases each). The V end lost 5 bases, the J end lost 2 bases, and 12 bases lay between the germline ends. CDR1 and CDR2 from the germline V gene are SGHAT and FQNNGV. The CDR3 consists of 15 residues. The CDR3 loop reads CASSLLGPNTGELFF. The CDR3 nucleotides read TGTGCCAGCAGCCTCCTGGGACCTAACACCGGGGAGCTGTTTTTT. The full variable domain, with the rest looked up from reference TRBV11-2 and TRBJ2-2, is EAGVAQSPRYKIIEKRQSVAFWCNPISGHATLYWYQQILGQGPKLLIQFQNNGVVDDSQLPKDRFSAERLKGVDSTLKIQPAKLEDSAVYLCASSLLGPNTGELFFGEGSRLTVL.

V and J are TRBV2 and TRBJ2-7; TRBD2 matches 11 bases. Trimming at V came to 8 bases and at J to 0 bases, leaving 6 bases not matched to a gene. The CDR3 spans 15 residues. CDR1 is SNHLY, CDR2 FYNNEI, per germline. In DNA, the CDR3 is TGTGCCAGCTATCTAGCGGGAGGTGCCTCCTACGAGCAGTACTTC. Its protein product is CASYLAGGASYEQYF.

This chain joins TRBV24-1 and TRBJ2-7, with D possibly being TRBD2 (5 bases). The V end was cut by 4 bases, the J end by 10 bases, with 16 bases between. The length of the CDR3 is 13 residues. Germline V gene lookup returns CDR1 KGHDR and CDR2 SFDVKD. The CDR3 coding sequence is TGTGCCACCAGTGACCCCGGGGTCCCGATCCAGTACTTC. It encodes CATSDPGVPIQYF.

V and J are TRBV5-1 and TRBJ2-1; no clear D gene. CDR1 is SGHRS and CDR2 is YFSETQ in the germline V gene. V lost 2 bases and J 8 bases, leaving 14 bases between the germline ends. The CDR3 length is 14 residues. CDR3 amino acids: CASSLGFFSHEQFF. The DNA of the CDR3 is TGCGCCAGCAGCTTAGGCTTTTTTTCCCATGAGCAGTTCTTC.

This clonotype was seen only a few times. This sequence joins TRBV5-1 and TRBJ2-7; D might be TRBD1 (6 bases). With 4 bases removed from V and 5 bases from J, the gap between germline ends came to 16 bases. The CDR3 runs 14 residues. CDR1 and CDR2 (germline): SGHRS, YFSETQ. CDR3 sequence reads: CASSQQGWVDEQYF. CDR3 nucleotides: TGCGCCAGCAGCCAACAGGGTTGGGTCGACGAGCAGTACTTC.

The sample holds a few counts of this clonotype. This chain links TRBV27 with TRBJ2-5; perhaps TRBD1 as D (6 bases). Trimming stripped 4 bases from V and 2 bases from J, with 14 bases between. The CDR3 consists of 15 residues. Germline V gives CDR1 MNHEY, CDR2 SMNVEV (reference sequence). The CDR3: CASSSLKGVQETQYF. In DNA, the CDR3 is TGTGCCAGCAGTTCCCTCAAGGGGGTTCAAGAGACCCAGTACTTC.

This sequence joins TRBV2 and TRBJ2-5; D remains ambiguous. Deletions cut 8 bases from V and 4 bases from J, with 11 bases between. The CDR3 is 12 amino acids. Germline-derived CDR1 and CDR2 are SNHLY and FYNNEI. As DNA, the CDR3 is TGTGCCAGCCGGAGAGTACGAGAGACCCAGTACTTC. This sequence encodes CASRRVRETQYF. The whole variable domain, remainder taken from reference TRBV2 and TRBJ2-5, is EPEVTQTPSHQVTQMGQEVILRCVPISNHLYFYWYRQILGQKVEFLVSFYNNEISEKSEIFDDQFSVERPDGSNFTLKIRSTKLEDSAMYFCASRRVRETQYFGPGTRLLVL.

This clonotype was seen a few times. The chain carries TRBV11-2 and TRBJ2-5; the D gene is possibly TRBD2 (6 bases). Trimming stripped 5 bases from V and 2 bases from J, with 12 bases between. The CDR3 runs 14 residues. Germline lookup yields CDR1 SGHAT and CDR2 FQNNGV. CDR3 nucleotides: TGTGCCAGCAGCGCGGGACTTCAGCAAGAGACCCAGTACTTC. Translated, it gives CASSAGLQQETQYF.

The J gene is TRBJ2-7, the V gene TRBV7-2; 12 nucleotides align to TRBD2. Germline CDR1 reads SGHTA; CDR2 reads FQGNSA. The CDR3 has 14 amino acids. V trimming: 4 bases; J trimming: 6 bases; junction bases outside the gene matches: 4. CDR3 protein: CASSYLAGGGEQYF. As DNA, the CDR3 is TGTGCCAGCAGCTATCTAGCGGGAGGGGGCGAGCAGTACTTC.

This clonotype was seen ten or more times. The V call is TRBV7-9, the J call TRBJ1-5; TRBD1 matches at 12 bases. This CDR3 is built from 15 residues. CDR1 SEHNR and CDR2 FQNEAQ come from the germline V gene (reference sequence). After removal of 5 bases from V and 6 bases from J, the junction contained 5 bases not matched to a gene. The CDR3 region has the DNA TGTGCCAGCAGCGAGGGACAGGGGGCGAGTCAGCCCCAGCATTTT. Its protein product is CASSEGQGASQPQHF.

This clonotype was seen a handful of times. V and J are TRBV18 and TRBJ2-7, with D perhaps matching TRBD1 (6 bases). V dropped 4 bases and J dropped 4 bases, with 14 bases sitting between them. The CDR3 spans 14 residues. The germline V gene has CDR1 KGHSH and CDR2 LQKENI. The CDR3 reads CASSLRTDPYEQYF. CDR3 nucleotides: TGTGCCAGCTCACTTCGGACAGATCCATACGAGCAGTACTTC.

This sequence joins TRBV20-1 and TRBJ2-3; TRBD1 might be the D (5 bases). Trimming stripped 3 bases from V and 3 bases from J, with 16 bases between. Germline CDR1 is DFQATT and CDR2 is SNEGSKA (reference sequence). The CDR3 loop spans 15 amino acids. CDR3 sequence reads: CSASVWQGGTDTQYF. In DNA form, the CDR3 reads TGCAGTGCTAGCGTATGGCAGGGTGGAACAGATACGCAGTATTTT.

This clonotype was counted between two and nine times. This chain uses TRBV5-5 with TRBJ2-5; 8 bases are shared with TRBD2. The CDR3 has 17 residues. Germline V gene lookup returns CDR1 SGHKS and CDR2 YYEKEE (reference sequence). Trimming at V came to 3 bases and at J to 5 bases, leaving 15 bases not matched to a gene. The CDR3: CASSSFPTGGPSETQYF. The DNA for the CDR3 is TGTGCCAGCAGCTCGTTTCCAACGGGGGGGCCCTCGGAGACCCAGTACTTC. The complete variable domain, with remaining parts taken from reference TRBV5-5 and TRBJ2-5, reads DAGVTQSPTHLIKTRGQQVTLRCSPISGHKSVSWYQQVLGQGPQFIFQYYEKEERGRGNFPDRFSARQFPNYSSELNVNALLLGDSALYLCASSSFPTGGPSETQYFGPGTRLLVL.

The chain is built from TRBV15 and TRBJ2-1; D ambiguous. Germline assignment: CDR1 LNHNV and CDR2 YYDKDF (reference sequence). This CDR3 has 12 residues. V shed 1 base and J shed 3 bases, with 1 base lying between them. DNA for the CDR3: TGTGCCACCAGCAGAGTCTACAATGAGCAGTTCTTC. Residues: CATSRVYNEQFF.

The V and J genes are TRBV7-8 and TRBJ2-5; no clear D gene. Trimming stripped 6 bases from V and 5 bases from J, with 13 bases between. This CDR3 has 13 residues. Germline V gene data show CDR1 as SGHVS and CDR2 as FQNEAQ. The CDR3 region is CASRVWFRETQYF. CDR3 DNA: TGTGCCAGCAGGGTTTGGTTCCGGGAGACCCAGTACTTC.

Only a few counts were recorded for this clonotype. The chain joins TRBV12-3 or TRBV12-4 to TRBJ1-5; D not resolved. Trimming left V 5 bases short and J 5 bases short, with 10 bases between. The CDR3 consists of 13 residues. DNA of the CDR3: TGTGCCAGCAGTCACGGGGTTCATCAGCCCCAGCATTTT. Translating it yields CASSHGVHQPQHF.